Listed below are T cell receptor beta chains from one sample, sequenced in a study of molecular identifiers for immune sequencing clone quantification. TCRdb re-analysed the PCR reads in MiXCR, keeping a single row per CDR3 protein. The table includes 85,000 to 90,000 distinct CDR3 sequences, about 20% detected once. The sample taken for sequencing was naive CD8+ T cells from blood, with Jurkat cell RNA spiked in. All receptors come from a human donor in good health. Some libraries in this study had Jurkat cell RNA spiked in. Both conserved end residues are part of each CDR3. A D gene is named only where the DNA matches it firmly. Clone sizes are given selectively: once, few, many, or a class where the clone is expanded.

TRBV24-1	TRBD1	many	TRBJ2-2	CATSDPNQTGFTGELFF	TGTGCCACCAGTGACCCTAACCAGACAGGGTTCACCGGGGAGCTGTTTTTT
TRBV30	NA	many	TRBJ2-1	CAWSVEEEQFF	TGTGCCTGGAGTGTCGAAGAGGAGCAGTTCTTC
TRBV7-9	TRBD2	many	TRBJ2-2	CASSHPGTSSTGELFF	TGTGCCAGCAGCCACCCCGGGACTAGTTCCACCGGGGAGCTGTTTTTT
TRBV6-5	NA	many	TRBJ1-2	CASSYSSSGYSGYTF	TGTGCCAGCAGTTACTCGAGCTCTGGGTACTCTGGCTACACCTTC
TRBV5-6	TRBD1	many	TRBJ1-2	CASSLNTGGPLHYGYTF	TGTGCCAGCAGCTTAAACACAGGGGGCCCCCTTCACTATGGCTACACCTTC
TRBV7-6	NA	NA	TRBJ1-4	CASSYGNEKLFF	TGTGCCAGCAGCTACGGGAATGAAAAACTGTTTTTT
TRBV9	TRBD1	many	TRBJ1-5	CASSPQGGNQPQHF	TGTGCCAGCAGCCCGCAGGGGGGGAATCAGCCCCAGCATTTT
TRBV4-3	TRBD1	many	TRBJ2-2	CASSHRTGENRTGELFF	TGCGCCAGCAGCCATAGGACAGGGGAGAACAGGACCGGGGAGCTGTTTTTT
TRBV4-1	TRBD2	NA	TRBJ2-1	CTSSQESSGTGTYNEQFF	TGCACCAGCAGCCAAGAATCTAGCGGAACTGGGACCTACAATGAGCAGTTCTTC
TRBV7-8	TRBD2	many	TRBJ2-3	CASSLVPSGVRADTQYF	TGTGCCAGCAGCTTAGTGCCCAGCGGGGTTAGGGCAGATACGCAGTATTTT
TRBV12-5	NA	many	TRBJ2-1	CASGWTRASYNEQFF	TGTGCTAGTGGCTGGACCAGGGCATCCTACAATGAGCAGTTCTTC
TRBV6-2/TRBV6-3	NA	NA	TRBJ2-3	CASNSGHPQYF	TGTGCCAGCAATTCGGGCCACCCACAGTATTTT
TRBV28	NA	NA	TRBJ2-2	CASSPRTETNTGELFF	TGTGCCAGCAGTCCAAGGACGGAGACGAACACCGGGGAGCTGTTTTTT
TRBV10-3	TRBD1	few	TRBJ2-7	CAINKEDRDSYEQYF	TGTGCCATCAATAAAGAGGACAGGGACTCCTACGAGCAGTACTTC
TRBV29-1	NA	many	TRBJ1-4	CSVLGGQGWEKLFF	TGCAGCGTTTTAGGGGGGCAGGGCTGGGAAAAACTGTTTTTT
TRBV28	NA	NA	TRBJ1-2	CASRKEYGYTF	TGTGCCAGCCGGAAGGAGTATGGCTACACCTTC
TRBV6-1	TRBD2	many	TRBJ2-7	CASSEDLAGGSYEQYF	TGTGCCAGCAGTGAGGACCTAGCGGGGGGTTCCTACGAGCAGTACTTC
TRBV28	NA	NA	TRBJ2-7	CASSLPHPPPYEQYF	TGTGCCAGCAGTTTACCCCACCCCCCGCCTTACGAGCAGTACTTC
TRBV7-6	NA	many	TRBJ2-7	CASSLEPENGEQYF	TGTGCCAGCAGCCTGGAACCCGAAAACGGCGAGCAGTACTTC
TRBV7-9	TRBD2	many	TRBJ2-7	CASSPMASGHYEQYF	TGTGCCAGCAGCCCCATGGCTAGCGGACACTACGAGCAGTACTTC
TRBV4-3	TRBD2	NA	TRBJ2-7	CASSATSGSYEQYF	TGCGCCAGCAGCGCGACTAGCGGCTCCTACGAGCAGTACTTC
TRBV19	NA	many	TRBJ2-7	CASSTGPSYEQYF	TGTGCCAGTAGTACGGGACCTTCCTACGAGCAGTACTTC
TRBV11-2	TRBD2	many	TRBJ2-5	CASSLELAGSFQETQYF	TGTGCCAGCAGCTTAGAACTAGCGGGGAGTTTCCAAGAGACCCAGTACTTC
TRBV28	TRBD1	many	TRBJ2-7	CATTPRDRVDEQYF	TGTGCCACGACGCCAAGGGACAGGGTAGACGAGCAGTACTTC
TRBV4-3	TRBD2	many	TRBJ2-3	CASSQGLAGRTDTQYF	TGCGCCAGCAGCCAGGGACTAGCGGGGCGCACAGATACGCAGTATTTT
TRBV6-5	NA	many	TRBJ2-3	CASSYEDSTDTQYF	TGTGCCAGCAGTTACGAGGACAGCACAGATACGCAGTATTTT
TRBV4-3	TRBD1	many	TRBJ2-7	CASSQEGTHAGTGGYEQYF	TGCGCCAGCAGCCAAGAGGGCACTCACGCCGGGACAGGGGGTTATGAGCAGTACTTC
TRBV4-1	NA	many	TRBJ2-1	CASSQDPSPYNEQFF	TGCGCCAGCAGCCAAGATCCCTCGCCTTACAATGAGCAGTTCTTC
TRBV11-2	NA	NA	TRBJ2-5	CASSLDLGAGQEFQYF	TGTGCCAGCAGCTTAGATCTAGGGGCGGGCCAAGAGTTCCAGTACTTC
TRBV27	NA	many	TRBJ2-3	CASSPPADAQGVQYF	TGTGCCAGCAGTCCTCCAGCCGATGCCCAGGGTGTGCAGTATTTT
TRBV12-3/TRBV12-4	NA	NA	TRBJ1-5	CASSFRRFGLHRESHF	TGCGCCAGCAGTTTTAGGAGGTTTGGGCTTCATAGAGAAAGTCATTTT
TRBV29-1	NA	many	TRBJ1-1	CSVEVVAVIVNTEAFF	TGCAGCGTTGAAGTCGTCGCAGTAATCGTGAACACTGAAGCTTTCTTT
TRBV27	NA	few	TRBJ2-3	CASSLFLGRDTQYF	TGTGCCAGCAGTTTATTCCTCGGTCGAGATACGCAGTATTTT
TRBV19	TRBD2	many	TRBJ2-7	CASSIFTGTSGRYEQYF	TGTGCCAGTAGTATCTTCACCGGGACTAGCGGGCGCTACGAGCAGTACTTC
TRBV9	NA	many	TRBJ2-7	CASSPGGGGSYEQYF	TGTGCCAGCAGCCCAGGGGGGGGGGGCTCCTACGAGCAGTACTTC
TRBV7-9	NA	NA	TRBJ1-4	CASSLVGNEKLFF	TGTGCCAGCAGCTTAGTGGGGAATGAAAAACTGTTTTTT
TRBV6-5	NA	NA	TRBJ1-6	CASSWSQVESPLHF	TGTGCCAGCAGTTGGTCCCAGGTGGAATCACCCCTCCACTTT
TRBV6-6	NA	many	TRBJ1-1	CASSWGMRDTEAFF	TGTGCCAGCAGTTGGGGGATGAGGGACACTGAAGCTTTCTTT
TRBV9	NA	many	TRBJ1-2	CASSVGSGAALSYGYTF	TGTGCCAGCAGCGTAGGTTCAGGGGCAGCGTTGAGCTATGGCTACACCTTC
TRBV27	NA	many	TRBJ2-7	CASTTPIGSGYEQYF	TGTGCCAGCACCACGCCGATCGGGTCCGGCTACGAGCAGTACTTC
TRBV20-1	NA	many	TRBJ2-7	CSAAMWSVSDEQYF	TGCAGTGCCGCGATGTGGTCCGTGTCGGATGAGCAGTACTTC
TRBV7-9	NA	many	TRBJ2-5	CASSFKGGRPQETQYF	TGTGCCAGCAGCTTTAAGGGGGGTCGACCACAAGAGACCCAGTACTTC